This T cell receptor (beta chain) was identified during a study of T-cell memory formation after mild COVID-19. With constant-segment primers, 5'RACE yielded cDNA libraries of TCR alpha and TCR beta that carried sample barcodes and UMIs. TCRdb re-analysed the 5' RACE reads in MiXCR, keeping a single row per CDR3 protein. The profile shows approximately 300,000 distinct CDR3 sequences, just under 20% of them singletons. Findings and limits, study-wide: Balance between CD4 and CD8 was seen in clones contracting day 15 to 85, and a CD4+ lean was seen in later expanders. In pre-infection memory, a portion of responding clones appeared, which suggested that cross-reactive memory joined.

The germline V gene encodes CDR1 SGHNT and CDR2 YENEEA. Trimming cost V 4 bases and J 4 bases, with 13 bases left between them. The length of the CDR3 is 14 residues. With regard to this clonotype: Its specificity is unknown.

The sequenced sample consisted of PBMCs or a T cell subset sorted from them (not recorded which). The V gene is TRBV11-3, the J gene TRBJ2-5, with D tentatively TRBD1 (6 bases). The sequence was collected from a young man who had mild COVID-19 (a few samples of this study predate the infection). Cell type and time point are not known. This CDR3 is CASSSHRDPETQYF. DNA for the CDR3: TGTGCCAGCAGCTCCCACAGGGACCCAGAGACCCAGTACTTC.